Following are 5 T cell receptor beta chains from one sample sequenced in a study of T cell responses to AZD1222 COVID-19 vaccine. TCRdb keeps only in-frame clones here, not all; method: immunoSEQ multiplex PCR. Among about 140,000 clones listed, over 85% were seen once. The specimen comprised peripheral blood, sampled on day 0 of AZD1222 vaccination. Receptors originate from an adult in good health.

V is TRBV19 and J is TRBJ1-3; D gene unclear. Germline lookup yields CDR1 LNHDA and CDR2 SQIVND (reference sequence). V gave up 5 bases and J gave up 0 bases, with 11 bases separating them. CDR3 length equals 15 residues. As DNA, the CDR3 is TGTGCCAGTAGTCAAACAAGAAACTCTGGAAACACCATATATTTT. Translating it yields CASSQTRNSGNTIYF. Variable domain in full (rest from reference TRBV19 and TRBJ1-3): DGGITQSPKYLFRKEGQNVTLSCEQNLNHDAMYWYRQDPGQGLRLIYYSQIVNDFQKGDIAEGYSVSREKKESFPLTVTSAQKNPTAFYLCASSQTRNSGNTIYFGEGSWLTVV.

The chain combines TRBV12-3 or TRBV12-4 with TRBJ1-2, with 7 bases identical to TRBD1. There are 13 residues in the CDR3. Trimming took 5 bases from V and 6 from J; bases not matched to a gene: 6. As DNA, the CDR3 is TGTGCCAGCAGTAATGACAGGGATAATGGCTACACCTTC. Its protein product is CASSNDRDNGYTF.

The V call is TRBV6-5, the J call TRBJ2-7, with no clear D. Germline loops: CDR1 MNHEY, CDR2 SVGAGI. V gave up 0 bases and J gave up 0 bases, with 9 bases separating them. The CDR3 covers 15 residues. This CDR3 reads CASSYSRGDSYEQYF. The CDR3 coding sequence is TGTGCCAGCAGTTACTCCCGTGGGGACTCCTACGAGCAGTACTTC.

This clone has only a few counts. V usage is TRBV28 and J usage is TRBJ1-4, with D unresolved. Germline loops: CDR1 MDHEN, CDR2 SYDVKM. The CDR3 has 16 residues. The ends were cut back, 5 bases at V and 0 bases at J, with 13 bases in the middle. DNA for the CDR3: TGTGCCAGCAGTGGGGTTAGCGCCGCAACTAATGAAAAACTGTTTTTT. As protein: CASSGVSAATNEKLFF.

The V call is TRBV4-2, the J call TRBJ1-2; tentatively, D is TRBD1 (6 bases). Per the germline V gene, CDR1 is LGHNA and CDR2 is YNFKEQ. The CDR3 runs to 14 residues. V was shortened by 4 bases and J by 8 bases, with 17 bases between the two germline ends. DNA for the CDR3: TGTGCCAGCAGCCTCACCGGGACACCACCAGGCTACACCTTC. Protein: CASSLTGTPPGYTF.